This is a list of T cell receptor beta chains from one sample in a study of cytomegalovirus exposure and HLA in healthy donors. Method: immunoSEQ multiplex PCR; TCRdb's copy keeps in-frame clones and lacks some. The sample comprises approximately 130,000 clones, approximately 80% of which are singletons, and 1.3% to 1.5% rests with the top ten. Specimen: PBMCs. The receptors shown here come from a woman aged 35 to 49 in good health and CMV-seronegative. The CDR3 runs from the conserved cysteine through the conserved F or W. Fields, in order: CDR3 length, V gene, CDR3 protein.

length: 16
V: TRBV30
CDR3: CAWTPVWTEDTGELFF

length: 14
V: TRBV25-1
CDR3: CASNDREASYEQYF

length: 12
V: TRBV9
CDR3: CASSHRDSPLHF

length: 15
V: TRBV27
CDR3: CASSLAGGPWETQYF

length: 13
V: TRBV5-4
CDR3: CASRPTDVYGYTF

length: 14
V: TRBV7-2
CDR3: CASSRQGSNSPLHF

length: 14
V: TRBV10-3
CDR3: CAISRQGGNQPQHF

length: 15
V: TRBV30
CDR3: CAWNREIGTNYGYTF

length: 21
V: TRBV27
CDR3: CASTRRLTSGGAFSGANVLTF

length: 17
V: TRBV9
CDR3: CASSPRQGRAGANVLTF

length: 13
V: TRBV27
CDR3: CASRWAGQETQYF

length: 14
V: TRBV4-1
CDR3: CASSPLGATYEQYF

length: 11
V: TRBV20-1
CDR3: CSATATYEQYF

length: 17
V: TRBV4-2
CDR3: CASSQDSTLGSYNEQFF

length: 11
V: TRBV20-1
CDR3: CSARGLREAFF

length: 15
V: TRBV11-2
CDR3: CASSSGLAGINEQFF

length: 13
V: TRBV7-2
CDR3: CASSLAPSNEQFF

length: 15
V: TRBV6-4
CDR3: CASNVQGANTGELFF

length: 13
V: TRBV6-4
CDR3: CASSVNSGNEQFF

length: 15
V: TRBV4-3
CDR3: CASSQDGTYTGELFF

length: 14
V: TRBV5-6
CDR3: CASSKTDRNSPLHF

length: 15
V: TRBV19
CDR3: CASVDSTYSNQPQHF

length: 15
V: TRBV28
CDR3: CASRSRDRLTGELFF

length: 14
V: TRBV28
CDR3: CASRVAPMNTEAFF

length: 19
V: TRBV11-2
CDR3: CASSLDQSGTGGFRSGYTF

length: 15
V: TRBV7-8
CDR3: CASSRTDKLGNTIYF

length: 17
V: TRBV6-1
CDR3: CASSDAGPSSYNSPLHF

length: 16
V: TRBV18
CDR3: CASSPQGGAGNTEAFF

length: 14
V: TRBV19
CDR3: CATSRGSGVETQYF

length: 16
V: TRBV19
CDR3: CASSSTGGVFVETQYF

length: 14
V: TRBV5-1
CDR3: CASSLALVNTEAFF

length: 14
V: TRBV7-9
CDR3: CASSLQTFTDTQYF

length: 14
V: TRBV2
CDR3: CASSDDRGSEKLFF

length: 13
V: TRBV5-1
CDR3: CASSLADTEKLFF

length: 14
V: TRBV27
CDR3: CASSLQGAHYEQYF

length: 14
V: TRBV5-1
CDR3: CASSLGGSSYEQYF

length: 15
V: TRBV7-2
CDR3: CASSEGSTGVFGYTF

length: 16
V: TRBV30
CDR3: CAWSPIAGTGLYEQYF

length: 14
V: TRBV13
CDR3: CASSAMTGAYEQYF

length: 15
V: TRBV7-9
CDR3: CASSFATGFNSPLHF

length: 16
V: TRBV10-3
CDR3: CAIRSTSGGAADTQYF

length: 19
V: TRBV10-3
CDR3: CAISQGQAQQRAGANVLTF

length: 14
V: TRBV11-3
CDR3: CASSPRDNSYEQYF

length: 16
V: TRBV7-9
CDR3: CSSSLVSGTGGEKLFF